One and the same sample provided the 10 T cell receptor beta chains below, sequenced in a study of blood T cells in healthy people across ages (dated by TCRdb to 2015 to 2017). Library method: 5' RACE. Instrument used: Illumina HiSeq 2500. A second PCR of about 6 to 11 cycles was run with a J-beta primer mix and a sample-barcoded 5' primer. TCRdb itself trimmed the public reads at Q25 with fastp, ran MiXCR and retained productive beta chains. Every entry covers one CDR3 protein and lists the most common genes and DNA from its rows. This sample holds about 780,000 distinct CDR3 sequences; approximately 24% were observed only once. Jointly, the top ten make up around 2.9% of the sample. The sample also formed part of further work on T cells of mothers and their children.

Sequencing was done on a sample of blood. The receptors derive from a boy under 18 in good health.

The chain uses TRBV27 and TRBJ1-2; a weak D match, TRBD1 (5 bases). The germline V gene encodes CDR1 MNHEY and CDR2 SMNVEV (reference sequence). There are 14 residues in the CDR3. The ends were cut back, 6 bases at V and 3 bases at J, with 14 bases in the middle. CDR3 bases: TGTGCCAGCAGACCCCAGGGAACCGACTATGGCTACACCTTC. It codes for CASRPQGTDYGYTF.

The chain carries TRBV27 and TRBJ1-1, with D maybe TRBD1 (5 bases). The CDR3 covers 13 residues. V dropped 5 bases and J dropped 7 bases, with 14 bases sitting between them. Germline assignment: CDR1 MNHEY and CDR2 SMNVEV (reference sequence). This chain's CDR3 is CASSPPGRSEAFF. The CDR3 coding sequence is TGTGCCAGCAGTCCCCCGGGACGGAGTGAAGCTTTCTTT.

The sample holds a few counts of this clonotype. This chain links TRBV20-1 with TRBJ2-5; D is uncertain. Germline CDR1 is DFQATT and CDR2 is SNEGSKA (reference sequence). The CDR3 is 12 residues long. Trimming left V 2 bases short and J 4 bases short, with 8 bases between. CDR3 DNA sequence: TGCAGTGCTAGACGGTCCCGAGAGACCCAGTACTTC. Its translation: CSARRSRETQYF.

The chain is built from TRBV7-2 and TRBJ2-4, with 7 bases fitting TRBD1. The CDR3 totals 15 residues. The V gene end was trimmed by 4 bases and the J gene end by 1 base; junction bases not matched to a gene: 4. Germline V gene sequence: CDR1 SGHTA, CDR2 FQGNSA. For the CDR3, the DNA is TGTGCCAGCAGCTCGTCGACAGGGGCCAAAAACATTCAGTACTTC. This encodes CASSSSTGAKNIQYF.

This clonotype has only a few counts. V and J are TRBV11-2 and TRBJ2-6; the D gene could be TRBD1 or TRBD2 (5 bases each). Germline lookup yields CDR1 SGHAT and CDR2 FQNNGV. Trimming left V 6 bases short and J 2 bases short, with 17 bases between. The CDR3 totals 17 residues. The CDR3 nucleotides are TGTGCCAGCAGGCACCGCCCTGGGGGTCCTGGGGCCAACGTCCTGACTTTC. Translated, it gives CASRHRPGGPGANVLTF.

The sample holds a few counts of this clonotype. This chain links TRBV5-5 with TRBJ1-2; 8 positions agree with TRBD1. CDR3 length: 13 residues. J gave up 12 bases and V 0 bases, and 7 bases lay outside the gene matches. Looked up from germline, CDR1 is SGHKS and CDR2 is YYEKEE (reference sequence). DNA of the CDR3: TGTGCCAGCAGCTTGGAAGGCCAGGGGGCGAACACCTTC. Translating gives CASSLEGQGANTF.

This rearrangement joins TRBV5-1 to TRBJ2-2, with 12 bases matching TRBD2. Germline V lookup: CDR1 SGHRS, CDR2 YFSETQ. The V gene end was trimmed by 4 bases and the J gene end by 9 bases; junction bases not matched to a gene: 10. The length of the CDR3 is 16 residues. Here the CDR3 DNA reads TGCGCCAGCAGCCCGGCTAGCGGGGGGGGCCCCCGGGAGCTGTTTTTT. It translates to CASSPASGGGPRELFF.

This clonotype was counted between two and nine times. This chain uses TRBV11-1 with TRBJ2-7; 7 nucleotides align to TRBD1. Unmatched junction bases numbered 6, after V lost 4 bases and J lost 9 bases. The CDR3 runs to 12 residues. CDR1 is SGHAT, CDR2 FQDESV, per germline (reference sequence). The CDR3 nucleotides are TGTGCCAGCAGCTCGGGACAGTTTAGGCAGTACTTC. Its translation is CASSSGQFRQYF.

The chain employs TRBV2 and TRBJ2-2, with D possibly being TRBD2 (7 bases). The CDR3 totals 13 residues. V gave up 7 bases and J gave up 5 bases, with 11 bases separating them. Germline loops: CDR1 SNHLY, CDR2 FYNNEI. This CDR3 reads CASKKGGTGELFF. The DNA for the CDR3 is TGTGCCAGCAAGAAGGGGGGGACCGGGGAGCTGTTTTTT.

This clonotype was seen only a few times. The genes are TRBV5-5 and TRBJ2-5; 11 nucleotides agree with TRBD2. The last part of the DNA fits TRBJ2-1 better; the J call may be wrong. Germline CDR1 and CDR2: SGHKS and YYEKEE (reference sequence). The CDR3 runs 15 residues. This CDR3 reads CASRLAGGLYNEQFF. Written as DNA, the CDR3 is TGTGCCAGCAGATTAGCGGGGGGGCTTTACAATGAGCAGTTCTTC.